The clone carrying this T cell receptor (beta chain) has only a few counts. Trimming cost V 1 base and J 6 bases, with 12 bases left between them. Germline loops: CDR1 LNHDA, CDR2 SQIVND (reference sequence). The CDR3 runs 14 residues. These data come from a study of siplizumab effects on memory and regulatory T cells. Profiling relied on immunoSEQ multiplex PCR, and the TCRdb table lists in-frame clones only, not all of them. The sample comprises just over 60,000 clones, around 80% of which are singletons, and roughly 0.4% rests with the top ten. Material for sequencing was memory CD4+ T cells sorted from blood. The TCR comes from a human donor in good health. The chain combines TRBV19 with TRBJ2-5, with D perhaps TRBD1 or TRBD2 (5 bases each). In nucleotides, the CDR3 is TGTGCCAGTAGTATAGGGGACCAGGGTAAGACCCAGTACTTC. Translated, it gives CASSIGDQGKTQYF.